This T cell receptor beta chain was documented in a study of siplizumab effects on memory and regulatory T cells. The germline gives CDR1 MNHNS, CDR2 SASEGT. Trimming removed 4 bases from V and 1 base from J, with 13 bases in between. CDR3 length: 15 amino acids. Sequencing was performed with immunoSEQ multiplex PCR; in TCRdb, only in-frame clones are kept and a portion is missing. This sample has roughly 97,000 clones, with 93% found just once. General observations from the study: Proliferating CD4+ or CD8+ clones, roughly 80-96% of them, lacked an assignable naive or memory phenotype.

In this sample, this clone turned up a few times. Its antigen is not identified. V and J are TRBV6-1 and TRBJ1-1, with TRBD1 as a possible D gene (6 bases). The sequencing input was Tregs sorted from blood. The receptor was derived from a human donor in good health. CDR3 residues: CASSVPGAKNTEAFF. CDR3 in DNA: TGTGCCAGCAGTGTCCCGGGGGCGAAGAACACTGAAGCTTTCTTT.